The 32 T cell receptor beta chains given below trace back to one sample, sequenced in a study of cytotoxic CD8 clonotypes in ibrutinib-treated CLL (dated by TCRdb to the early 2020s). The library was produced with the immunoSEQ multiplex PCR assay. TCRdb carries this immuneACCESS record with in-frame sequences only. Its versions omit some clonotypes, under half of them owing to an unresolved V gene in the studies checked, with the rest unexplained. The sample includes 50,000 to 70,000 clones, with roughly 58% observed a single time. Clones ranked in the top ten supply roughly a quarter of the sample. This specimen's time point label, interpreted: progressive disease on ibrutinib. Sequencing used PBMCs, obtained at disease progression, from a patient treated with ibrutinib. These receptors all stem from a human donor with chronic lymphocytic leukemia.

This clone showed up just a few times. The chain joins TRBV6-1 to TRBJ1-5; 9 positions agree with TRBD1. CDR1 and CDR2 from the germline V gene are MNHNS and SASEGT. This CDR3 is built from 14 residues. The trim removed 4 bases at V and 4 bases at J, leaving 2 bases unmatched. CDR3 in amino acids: CASSGQGGNQPQHF. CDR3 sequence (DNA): TGTGCCAGCAGTGGACAGGGGGGGAATCAGCCCCAGCATTTT.

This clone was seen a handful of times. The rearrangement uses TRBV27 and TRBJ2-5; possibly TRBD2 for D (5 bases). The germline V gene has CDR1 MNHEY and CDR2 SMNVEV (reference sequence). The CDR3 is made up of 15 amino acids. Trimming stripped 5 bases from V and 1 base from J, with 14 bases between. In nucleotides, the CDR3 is TGTGCCAGCAGTGGGGAAGGACGGGGCCAAGAGACCCAGTACTTC. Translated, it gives CASSGEGRGQETQYF.

As DNA, the CDR3 is TGCGCCAGCAAAACTAGCGGATGGAAAGATACGCAGTATTTT. Translation: CASKTSGWKDTQYF. The chain is built from TRBV5-1 and TRBJ2-3; 8 bases agree with TRBD2. Germline V gives CDR1 SGHRS, CDR2 YFSETQ. Losses at the gene ends were 6 bases for V and 5 bases for J; bases not matched to a gene: 8. The CDR3 has 14 amino acids.

The CDR3 bases are TGTGCCAGCAGCCAAAAGGCTTTATACACCATATATTTT. Amino acid sequence: CASSQKALYTIYF. V and J are TRBV14 and TRBJ1-3; no reliable D call. V gave up 2 bases and J gave up 8 bases, with 10 bases separating them. The CDR3 loop spans 13 amino acids. The germline V gene has CDR1 SGHDN and CDR2 FVKESK.

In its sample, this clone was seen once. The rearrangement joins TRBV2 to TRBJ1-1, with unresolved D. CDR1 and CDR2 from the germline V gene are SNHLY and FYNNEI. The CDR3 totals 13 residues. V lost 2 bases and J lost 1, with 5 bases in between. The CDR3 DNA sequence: TGTGCCAGCAGTGAAAACCCGAACACTGAAGCTTTCTTT. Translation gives CASSENPNTEAFF.

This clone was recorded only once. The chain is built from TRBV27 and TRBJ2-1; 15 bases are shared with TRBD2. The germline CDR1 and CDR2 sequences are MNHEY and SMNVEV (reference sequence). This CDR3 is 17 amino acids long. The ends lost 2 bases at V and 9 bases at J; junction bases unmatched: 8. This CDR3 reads CASSLKKWTSGRGEQFF. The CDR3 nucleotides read TGTGCCAGCAGTTTAAAGAAATGGACTAGCGGGAGGGGTGAGCAGTTCTTC.

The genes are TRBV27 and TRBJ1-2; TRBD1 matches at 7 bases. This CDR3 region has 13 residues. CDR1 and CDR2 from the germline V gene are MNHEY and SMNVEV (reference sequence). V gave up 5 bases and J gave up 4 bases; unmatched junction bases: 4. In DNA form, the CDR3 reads TGTGCCAGCAGTGAACAGGGGCCCTATGGCTACACCTTC. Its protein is CASSEQGPYGYTF.

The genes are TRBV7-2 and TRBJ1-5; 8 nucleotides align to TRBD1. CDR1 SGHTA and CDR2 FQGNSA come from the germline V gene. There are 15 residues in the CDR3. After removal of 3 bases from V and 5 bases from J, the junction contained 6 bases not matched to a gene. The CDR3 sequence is CASSLWTGNDQPQHF. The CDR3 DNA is TGTGCCAGCAGCTTGTGGACAGGGAATGATCAGCCCCAGCATTTT.

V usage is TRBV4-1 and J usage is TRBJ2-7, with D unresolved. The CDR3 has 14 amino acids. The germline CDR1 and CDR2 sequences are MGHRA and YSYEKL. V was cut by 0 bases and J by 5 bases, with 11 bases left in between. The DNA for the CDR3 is TGCGCCAGCAGCCAAGATACGGCAGTTAACGAGCAGTACTTC. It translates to CASSQDTAVNEQYF.

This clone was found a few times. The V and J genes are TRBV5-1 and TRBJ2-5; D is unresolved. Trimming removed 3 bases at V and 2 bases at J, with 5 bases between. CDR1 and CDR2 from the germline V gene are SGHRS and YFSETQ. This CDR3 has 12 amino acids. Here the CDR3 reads CASSYDQETQYF. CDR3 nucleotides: TGCGCCAGCAGCTACGATCAAGAGACCCAGTACTTC. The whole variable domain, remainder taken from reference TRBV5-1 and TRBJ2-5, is KAGVTQTPRYLIKTRGQQVTLSCSPISGHRSVSWYQQTPGQGLQFLFEYFSETQRNKGNFPGRFSGRQFSNSRSEMNVSTLELGDSALYLCASSYDQETQYFGPGTRLLVL.

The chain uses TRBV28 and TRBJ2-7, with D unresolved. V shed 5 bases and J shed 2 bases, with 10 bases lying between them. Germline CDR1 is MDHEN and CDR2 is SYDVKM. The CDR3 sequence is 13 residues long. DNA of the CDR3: TGTGCCAGCAGTCTCCCAGCGACCTACGAGCAGTACTTC. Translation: CASSLPATYEQYF. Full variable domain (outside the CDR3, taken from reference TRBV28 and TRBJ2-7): DVKVTQSSRYLVKRTGEKVFLECVQDMDHENMFWYRQDPGLGLRLIYFSYDVKMKEKGDIPEGYSVSREKKERFSLILESASTNQTSMYLCASSLPATYEQYFGPGTRLTVT.

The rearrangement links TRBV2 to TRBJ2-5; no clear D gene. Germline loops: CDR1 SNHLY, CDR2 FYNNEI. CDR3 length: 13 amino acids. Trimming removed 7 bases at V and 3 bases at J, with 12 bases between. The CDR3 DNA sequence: TGTGCCAGCATGAACGGCCCTAAAGAGACCCAGTACTTC. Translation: CASMNGPKETQYF.

This CDR3 is CASSPDRGNIQYF. The CDR3 DNA reads TGTGCCAGCAGTCCGGACAGGGGAAACATTCAGTACTTC. The chain is built from TRBV27 and TRBJ2-4; 9 nucleotides agree with TRBD1. This CDR3 has 13 residues. V shed 5 bases, J shed 6 bases, and the junction held 2 bases outside the gene matches. Germline V lookup: CDR1 MNHEY, CDR2 SMNVEV (reference sequence).

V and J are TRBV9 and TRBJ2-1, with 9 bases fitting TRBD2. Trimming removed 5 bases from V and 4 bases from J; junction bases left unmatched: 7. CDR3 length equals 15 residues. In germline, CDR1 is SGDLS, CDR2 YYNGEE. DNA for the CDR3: TGTGCCAGCAGAAAAACTAGCGGGTTTTACAATGAGCAGTTCTTC. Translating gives CASRKTSGFYNEQFF.

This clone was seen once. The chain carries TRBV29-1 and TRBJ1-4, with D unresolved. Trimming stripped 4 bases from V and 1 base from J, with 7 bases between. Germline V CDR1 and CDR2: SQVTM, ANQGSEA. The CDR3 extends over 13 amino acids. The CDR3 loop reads CSVVEGTNEKLFF. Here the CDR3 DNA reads TGCAGCGTTGTTGAGGGAACTAATGAAAAACTGTTTTTT.

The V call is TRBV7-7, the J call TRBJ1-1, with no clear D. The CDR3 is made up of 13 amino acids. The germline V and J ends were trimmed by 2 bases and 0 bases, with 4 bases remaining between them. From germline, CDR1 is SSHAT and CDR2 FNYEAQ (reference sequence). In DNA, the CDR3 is TGTGCCAGCAGCTTATCGGTGAACACTGAAGCTTTCTTT. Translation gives CASSLSVNTEAFF.

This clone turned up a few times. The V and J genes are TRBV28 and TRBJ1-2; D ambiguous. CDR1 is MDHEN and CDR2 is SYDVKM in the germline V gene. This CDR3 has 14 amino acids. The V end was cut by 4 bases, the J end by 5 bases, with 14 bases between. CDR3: CASSSAEETYGYTF. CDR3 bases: TGTGCCAGCAGTTCAGCCGAGGAGACTTATGGCTACACCTTC.

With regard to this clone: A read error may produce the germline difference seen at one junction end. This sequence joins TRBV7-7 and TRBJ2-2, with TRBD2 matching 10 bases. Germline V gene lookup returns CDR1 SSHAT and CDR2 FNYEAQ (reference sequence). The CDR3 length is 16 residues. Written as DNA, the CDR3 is TGTGCTAGCAGCTCCCGGACTAGCGGCAACACCGGGGAGCTGTTTTTT. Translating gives CASSSRTSGNTGELFF.

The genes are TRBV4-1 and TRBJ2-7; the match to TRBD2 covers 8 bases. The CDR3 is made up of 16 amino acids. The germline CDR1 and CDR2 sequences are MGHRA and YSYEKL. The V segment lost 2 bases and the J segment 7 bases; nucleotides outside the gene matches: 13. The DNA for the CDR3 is TGCGCCAGCAGCCAAATGCGCCTCGGCGGGAGGTTTGAGCAGTACTTC. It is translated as CASSQMRLGGRFEQYF.

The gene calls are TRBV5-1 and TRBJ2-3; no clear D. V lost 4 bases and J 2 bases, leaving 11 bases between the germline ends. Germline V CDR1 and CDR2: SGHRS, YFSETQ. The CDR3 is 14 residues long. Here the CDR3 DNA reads TGCGCCAGCAGCCCGGGTCCGTTCACAGATACGCAGTATTTT. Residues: CASSPGPFTDTQYF.

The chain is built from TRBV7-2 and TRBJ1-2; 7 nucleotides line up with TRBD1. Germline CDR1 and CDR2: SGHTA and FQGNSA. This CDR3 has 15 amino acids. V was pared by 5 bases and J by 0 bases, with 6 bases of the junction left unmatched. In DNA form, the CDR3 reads TGTGCCAGCAGCCGAGGGGGCAGAGCTAACTATGGCTACACCTTC. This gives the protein CASSRGGRANYGYTF.

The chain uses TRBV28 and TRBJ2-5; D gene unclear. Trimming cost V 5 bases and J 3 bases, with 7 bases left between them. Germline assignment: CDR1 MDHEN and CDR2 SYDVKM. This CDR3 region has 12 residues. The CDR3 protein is CASSPLKETQYF. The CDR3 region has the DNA TGTGCCAGCAGTCCCCTGAAAGAGACCCAGTACTTC.

The CDR3 here is CASRTGTSGFTDTQYF. CDR3 bases: TGCGCCAGCAGGACCGGGACTAGCGGTTTCACAGATACGCAGTATTTT. The rearrangement uses TRBV5-1 and TRBJ2-3; TRBD2 agrees at 11 bases. The CDR3 sequence is 16 residues long. Unmatched junction bases numbered 7, after V lost 5 bases and J lost 2 bases. Germline CDR1 reads SGHRS; CDR2 reads YFSETQ.

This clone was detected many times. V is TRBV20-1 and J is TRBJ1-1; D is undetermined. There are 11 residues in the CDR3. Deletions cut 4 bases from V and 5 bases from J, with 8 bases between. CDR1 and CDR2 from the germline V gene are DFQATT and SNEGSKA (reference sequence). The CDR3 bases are TGCAGTGCTAATGTGGAGACTGAAGCTTTCTTT. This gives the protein CSANVETEAFF.

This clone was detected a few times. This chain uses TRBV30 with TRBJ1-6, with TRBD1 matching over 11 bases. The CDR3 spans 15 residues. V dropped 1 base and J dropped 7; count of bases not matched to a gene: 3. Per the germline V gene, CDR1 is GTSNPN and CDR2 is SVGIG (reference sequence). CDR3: CAWSGGQGGNSPLHF. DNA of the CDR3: TGTGCCTGGAGTGGGGGACAGGGGGGAAATTCACCCCTCCACTTT.

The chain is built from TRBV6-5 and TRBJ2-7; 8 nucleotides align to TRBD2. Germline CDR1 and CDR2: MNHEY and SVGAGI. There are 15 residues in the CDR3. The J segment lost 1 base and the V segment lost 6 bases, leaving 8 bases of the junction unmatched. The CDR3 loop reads CASRPHRGGSYEQYF. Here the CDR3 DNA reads TGTGCCAGCAGGCCCCACCGGGGGGGGTCCTACGAGCAGTACTTC.

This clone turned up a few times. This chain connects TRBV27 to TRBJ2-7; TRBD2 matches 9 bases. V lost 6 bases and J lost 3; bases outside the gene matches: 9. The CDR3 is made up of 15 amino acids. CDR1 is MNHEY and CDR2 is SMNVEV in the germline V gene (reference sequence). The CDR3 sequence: CASSWGTSWIYEQYF. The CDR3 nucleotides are TGTGCCAGCAGCTGGGGGACTAGCTGGATCTACGAGCAGTACTTC.

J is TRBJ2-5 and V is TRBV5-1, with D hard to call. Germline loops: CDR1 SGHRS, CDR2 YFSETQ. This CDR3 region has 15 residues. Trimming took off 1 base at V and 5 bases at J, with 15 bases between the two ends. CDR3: CASSLLVGVRETQYF. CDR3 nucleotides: TGCGCCAGCAGCTTGCTGGTAGGAGTAAGGGAGACCCAGTACTTC.

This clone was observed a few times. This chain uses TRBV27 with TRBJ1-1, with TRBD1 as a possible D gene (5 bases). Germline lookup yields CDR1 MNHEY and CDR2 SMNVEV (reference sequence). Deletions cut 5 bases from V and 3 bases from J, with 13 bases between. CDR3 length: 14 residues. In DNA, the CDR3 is TGTGCCAGCAGTGCAGGGACGGGGGACACTGAAGCTTTCTTT. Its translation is CASSAGTGDTEAFF.

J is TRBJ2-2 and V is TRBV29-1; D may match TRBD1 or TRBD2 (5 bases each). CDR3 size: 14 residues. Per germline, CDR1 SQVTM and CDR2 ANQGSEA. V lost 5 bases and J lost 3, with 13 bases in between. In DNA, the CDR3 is TGCAGCGTTCTGTTGGGGACGGACACCGGGGAGCTGTTTTTT. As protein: CSVLLGTDTGELFF.

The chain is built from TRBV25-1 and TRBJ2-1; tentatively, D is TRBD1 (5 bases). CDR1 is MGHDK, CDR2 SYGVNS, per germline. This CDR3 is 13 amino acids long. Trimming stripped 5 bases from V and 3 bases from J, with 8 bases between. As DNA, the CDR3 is TGTGCCAGCAGTCAGGGAAACTACAATGAGCAGTTCTTC. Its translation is CASSQGNYNEQFF.

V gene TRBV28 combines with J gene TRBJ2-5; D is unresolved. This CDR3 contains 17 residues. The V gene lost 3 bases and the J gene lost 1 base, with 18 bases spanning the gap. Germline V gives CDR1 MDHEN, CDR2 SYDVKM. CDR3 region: CASSFRSRWSLQETQYF. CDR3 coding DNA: TGTGCCAGCAGTTTCAGGTCTAGGTGGAGTCTCCAAGAGACCCAGTACTTC.